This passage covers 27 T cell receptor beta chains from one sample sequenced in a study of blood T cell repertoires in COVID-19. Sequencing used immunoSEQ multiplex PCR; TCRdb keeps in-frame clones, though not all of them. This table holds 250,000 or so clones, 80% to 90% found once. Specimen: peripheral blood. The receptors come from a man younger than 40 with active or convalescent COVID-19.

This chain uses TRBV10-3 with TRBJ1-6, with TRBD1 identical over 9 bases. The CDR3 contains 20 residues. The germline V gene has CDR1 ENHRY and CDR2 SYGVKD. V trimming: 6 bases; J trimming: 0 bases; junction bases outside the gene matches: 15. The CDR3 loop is CAIRARPGQGPGSYNSPLHF. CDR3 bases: TGTGCCATCAGAGCAAGGCCGGGACAGGGTCCTGGCTCCTATAATTCACCCCTCCACTTT.

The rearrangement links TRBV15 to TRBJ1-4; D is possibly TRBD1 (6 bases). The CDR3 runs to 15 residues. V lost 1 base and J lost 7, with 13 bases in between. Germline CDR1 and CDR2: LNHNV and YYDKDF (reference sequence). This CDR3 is CATSRAGAASEKLFF. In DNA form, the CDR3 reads TGTGCCACCAGCAGAGCAGGGGCTGCGAGTGAAAAACTGTTTTTT.

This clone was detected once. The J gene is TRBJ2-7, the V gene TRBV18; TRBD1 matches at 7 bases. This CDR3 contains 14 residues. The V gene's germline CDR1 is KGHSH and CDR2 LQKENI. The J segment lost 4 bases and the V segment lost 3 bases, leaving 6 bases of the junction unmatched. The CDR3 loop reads CASSPGTDFYEQYF. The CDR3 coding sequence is TGTGCCAGCTCACCCGGGACAGACTTTTACGAGCAGTACTTC.

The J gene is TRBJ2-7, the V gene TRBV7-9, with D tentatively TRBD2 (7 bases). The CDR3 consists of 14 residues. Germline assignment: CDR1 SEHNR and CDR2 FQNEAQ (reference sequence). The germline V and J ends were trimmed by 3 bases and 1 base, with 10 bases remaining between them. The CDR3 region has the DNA TGTGCCAGCAGCTTGGGGGGGCTTTCCTACGAGCAGTACTTC. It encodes CASSLGGLSYEQYF.

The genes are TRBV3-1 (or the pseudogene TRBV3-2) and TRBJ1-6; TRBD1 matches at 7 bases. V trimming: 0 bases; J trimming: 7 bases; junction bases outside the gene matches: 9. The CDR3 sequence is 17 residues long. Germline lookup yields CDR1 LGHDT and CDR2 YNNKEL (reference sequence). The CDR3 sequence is CASSQDSYRGLNSPLHF. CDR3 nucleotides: TGTGCCAGCAGCCAAGATTCGTACAGGGGTTTAAATTCACCCCTCCACTTT.

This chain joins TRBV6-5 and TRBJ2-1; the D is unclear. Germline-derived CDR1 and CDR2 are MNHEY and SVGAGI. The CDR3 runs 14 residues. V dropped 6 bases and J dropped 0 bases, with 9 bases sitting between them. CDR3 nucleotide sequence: TGTGCCAGCAGAGCAGGTTACTCCTACAATGAGCAGTTCTTC. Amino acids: CASRAGYSYNEQFF.

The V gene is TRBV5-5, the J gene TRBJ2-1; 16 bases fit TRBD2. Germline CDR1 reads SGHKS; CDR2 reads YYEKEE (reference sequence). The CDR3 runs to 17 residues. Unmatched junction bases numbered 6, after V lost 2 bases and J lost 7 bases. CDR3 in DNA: TGTGCCAGCAGCTTAGTAGGGACTAGCGGGGGGGGAAATGAGCAGTTCTTC. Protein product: CASSLVGTSGGGNEQFF.

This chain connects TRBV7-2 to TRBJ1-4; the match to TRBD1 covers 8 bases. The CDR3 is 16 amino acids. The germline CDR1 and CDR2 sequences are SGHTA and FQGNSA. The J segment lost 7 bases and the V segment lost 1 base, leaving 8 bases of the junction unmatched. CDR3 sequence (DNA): TGTGCCAGCAGCTTAGGCTCATCCAGGGGGCCTGAAAAACTGTTTTTT. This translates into CASSLGSSRGPEKLFF.

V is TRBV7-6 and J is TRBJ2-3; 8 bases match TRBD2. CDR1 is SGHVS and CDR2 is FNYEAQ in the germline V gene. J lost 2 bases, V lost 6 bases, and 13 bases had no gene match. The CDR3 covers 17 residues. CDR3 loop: CASRQGPAGGYTDTQYF. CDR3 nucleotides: TGTGCCAGCAGACAAGGTCCTGCGGGGGGATACACAGATACGCAGTATTTT. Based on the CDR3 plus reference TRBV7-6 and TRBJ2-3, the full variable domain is GAGVSQSPRYKVTKRGQDVALRCDPISGHVSLYWYRQALGQGPEFLTYFNYEAQQDKSGLPNDRFSAERPEGSISTLTIQRTEQRDSAMYRCASRQGPAGGYTDTQYFGPGTRLTVL.

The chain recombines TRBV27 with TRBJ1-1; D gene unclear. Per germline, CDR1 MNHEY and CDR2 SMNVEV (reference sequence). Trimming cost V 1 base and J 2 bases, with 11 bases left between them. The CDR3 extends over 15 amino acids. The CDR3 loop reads CASSLFYSSNTEAFF. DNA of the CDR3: TGTGCCAGCAGTTTATTCTACAGTTCTAACACTGAAGCTTTCTTT.

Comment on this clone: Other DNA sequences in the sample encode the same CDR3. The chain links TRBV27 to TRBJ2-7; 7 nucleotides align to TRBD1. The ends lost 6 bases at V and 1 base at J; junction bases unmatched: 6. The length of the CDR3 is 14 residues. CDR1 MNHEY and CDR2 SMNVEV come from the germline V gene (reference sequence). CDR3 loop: CASSRDRASYEQYF. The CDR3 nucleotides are TGTGCCAGCAGCCGGGACAGAGCTTCCTACGAGCAGTACTTC.

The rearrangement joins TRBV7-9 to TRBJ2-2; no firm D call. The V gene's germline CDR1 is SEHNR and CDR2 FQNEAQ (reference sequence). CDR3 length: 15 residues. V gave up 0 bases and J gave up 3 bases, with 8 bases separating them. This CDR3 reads CASSLAGSHTGELFF. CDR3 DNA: TGTGCCAGCAGCTTAGCGGGCAGTCACACCGGGGAGCTGTTTTTT.

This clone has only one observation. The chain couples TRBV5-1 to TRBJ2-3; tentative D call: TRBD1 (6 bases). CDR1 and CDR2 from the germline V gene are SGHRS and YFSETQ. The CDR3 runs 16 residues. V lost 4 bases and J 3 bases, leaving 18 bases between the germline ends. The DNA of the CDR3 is TGCGCCAGCAGCCAGAGGCAGGGGCGAGGTACAGATACGCAGTATTTT. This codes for CASSQRQGRGTDTQYF.

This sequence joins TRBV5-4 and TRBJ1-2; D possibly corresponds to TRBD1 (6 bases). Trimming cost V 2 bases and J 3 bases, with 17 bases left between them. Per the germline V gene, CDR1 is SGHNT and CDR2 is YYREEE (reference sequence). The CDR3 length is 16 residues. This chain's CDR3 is CASSLVRGGPDYGYTF. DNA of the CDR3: TGTGCCAGCAGCTTAGTCAGGGGTGGGCCCGACTATGGCTACACCTTC.

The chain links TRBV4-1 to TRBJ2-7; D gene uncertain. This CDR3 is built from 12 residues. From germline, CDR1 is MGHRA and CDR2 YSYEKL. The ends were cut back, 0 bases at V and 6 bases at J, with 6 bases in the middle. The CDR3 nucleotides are TGCGCCAGCAGCCAAGACATCGGCGAGCAGTACTTC. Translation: CASSQDIGEQYF.

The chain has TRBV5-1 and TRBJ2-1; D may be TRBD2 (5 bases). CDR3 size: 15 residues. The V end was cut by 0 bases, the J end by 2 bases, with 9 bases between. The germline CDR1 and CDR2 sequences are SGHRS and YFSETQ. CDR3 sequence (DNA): TGCGCCAGCAGCTTGGAGGTGGGAGCCTACAATGAGCAGTTCTTC. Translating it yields CASSLEVGAYNEQFF.

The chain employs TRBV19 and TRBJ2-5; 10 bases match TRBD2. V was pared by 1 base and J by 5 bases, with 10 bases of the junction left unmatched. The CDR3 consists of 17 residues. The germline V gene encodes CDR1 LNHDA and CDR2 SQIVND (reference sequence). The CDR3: CASSIGRGAGGLETQYF. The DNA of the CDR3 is TGTGCCAGTAGTATAGGTCGAGGAGCGGGGGGGCTGGAGACCCAGTACTTC.

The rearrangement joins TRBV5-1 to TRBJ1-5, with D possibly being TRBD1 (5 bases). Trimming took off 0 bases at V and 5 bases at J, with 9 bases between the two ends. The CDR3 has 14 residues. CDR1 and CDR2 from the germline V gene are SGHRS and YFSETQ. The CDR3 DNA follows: TGCGCCAGCAGCTTGGGGCAGGGCCATCAGCCCCAGCATTTT. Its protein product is CASSLGQGHQPQHF.

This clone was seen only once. Here the CDR3 DNA reads TGTGCCAGCTCACCAGAACGAGAATTGGGCACAGATACGCAGTATTTT. The encoded protein is CASSPERELGTDTQYF. The chain is built from TRBV18 and TRBJ2-3, with D uncertain. The CDR3 extends over 16 amino acids. Germline CDR1 is KGHSH and CDR2 is LQKENI. V was trimmed by 2 bases and J by 1 base, leaving 13 bases between them.

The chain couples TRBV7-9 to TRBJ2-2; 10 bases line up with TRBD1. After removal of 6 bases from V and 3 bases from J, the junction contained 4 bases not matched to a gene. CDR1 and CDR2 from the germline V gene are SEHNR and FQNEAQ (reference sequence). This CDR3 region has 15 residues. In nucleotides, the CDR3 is TGTGCCAGCAGTACCGGGACAGGGGACACCGGGGAGCTGTTTTTT. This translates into CASSTGTGDTGELFF. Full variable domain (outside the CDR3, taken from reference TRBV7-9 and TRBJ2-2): DTGVSQNPRHKITKRGQNVTFRCDPISEHNRLYWYRQTLGQGPEFLTYFQNEAQLEKSRLLSDRFSAERPKGSFSTLEIQRTEQGDSAMYLCASSTGTGDTGELFFGEGSRLTVL.

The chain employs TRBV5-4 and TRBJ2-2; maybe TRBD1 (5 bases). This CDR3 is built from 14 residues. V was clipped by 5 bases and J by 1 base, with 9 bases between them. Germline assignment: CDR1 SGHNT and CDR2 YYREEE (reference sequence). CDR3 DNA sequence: TGTGCCAGCAGAGTGCAGGGGAACACCGGGGAGCTGTTTTTT. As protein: CASRVQGNTGELFF.

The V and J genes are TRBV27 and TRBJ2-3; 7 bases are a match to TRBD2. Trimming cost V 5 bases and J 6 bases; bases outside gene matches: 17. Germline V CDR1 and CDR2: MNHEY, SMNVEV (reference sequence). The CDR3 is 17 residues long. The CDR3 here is CASSPSEGLYYVDTQYF. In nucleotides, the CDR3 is TGTGCCAGCAGTCCCTCAGAGGGACTATACTATGTGGATACGCAGTATTTT.

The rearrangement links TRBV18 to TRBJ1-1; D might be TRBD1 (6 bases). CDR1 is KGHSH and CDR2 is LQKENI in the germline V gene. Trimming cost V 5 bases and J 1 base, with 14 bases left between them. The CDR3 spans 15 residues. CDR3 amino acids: CASSNNLGQNTEAFF. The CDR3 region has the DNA TGTGCCAGCTCAAACAACCTGGGACAGAACACTGAAGCTTTCTTT.

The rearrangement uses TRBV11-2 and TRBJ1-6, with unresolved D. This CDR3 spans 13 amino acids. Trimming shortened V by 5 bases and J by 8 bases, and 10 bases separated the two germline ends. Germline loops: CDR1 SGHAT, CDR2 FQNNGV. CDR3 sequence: CASSQILDSPLHF. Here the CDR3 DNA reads TGTGCCAGCAGCCAGATATTGGATTCACCCCTCCACTTT.

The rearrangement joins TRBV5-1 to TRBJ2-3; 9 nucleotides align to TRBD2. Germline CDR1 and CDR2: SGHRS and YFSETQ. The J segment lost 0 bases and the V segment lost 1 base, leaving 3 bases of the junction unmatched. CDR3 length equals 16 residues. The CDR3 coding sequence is TGCGCCAGCAGCTTGTCAGCGGGGGGAAGCACAGATACGCAGTATTTT. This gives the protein CASSLSAGGSTDTQYF.

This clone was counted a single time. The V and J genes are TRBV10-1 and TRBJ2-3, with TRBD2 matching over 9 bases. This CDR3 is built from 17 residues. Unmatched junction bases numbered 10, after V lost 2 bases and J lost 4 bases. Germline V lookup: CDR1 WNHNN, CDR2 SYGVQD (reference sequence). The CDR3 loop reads CASSENSGGPRADTQYF. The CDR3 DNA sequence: TGCGCCAGCAGTGAGAATAGCGGGGGCCCTCGGGCAGATACGCAGTATTTT.

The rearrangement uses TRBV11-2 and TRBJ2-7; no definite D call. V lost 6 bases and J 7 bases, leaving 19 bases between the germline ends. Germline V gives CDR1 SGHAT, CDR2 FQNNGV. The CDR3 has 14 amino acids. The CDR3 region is CASSTYYGFREQYF. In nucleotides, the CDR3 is TGTGCCAGCAGTACGTATTACGGGTTTAGGGAGCAGTACTTC.